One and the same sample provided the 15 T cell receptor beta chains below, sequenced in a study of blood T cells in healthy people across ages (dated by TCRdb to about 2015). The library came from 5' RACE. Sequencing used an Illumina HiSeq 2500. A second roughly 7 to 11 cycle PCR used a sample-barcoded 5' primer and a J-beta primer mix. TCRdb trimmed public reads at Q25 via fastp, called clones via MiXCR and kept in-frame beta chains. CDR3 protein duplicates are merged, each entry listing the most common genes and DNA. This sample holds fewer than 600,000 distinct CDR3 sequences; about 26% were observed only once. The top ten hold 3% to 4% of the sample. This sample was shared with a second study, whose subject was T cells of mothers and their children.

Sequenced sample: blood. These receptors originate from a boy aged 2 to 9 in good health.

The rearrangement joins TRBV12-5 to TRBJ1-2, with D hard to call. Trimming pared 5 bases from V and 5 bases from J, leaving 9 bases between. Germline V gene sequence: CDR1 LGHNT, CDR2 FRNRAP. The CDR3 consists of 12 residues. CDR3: CASGRTDYGYTF. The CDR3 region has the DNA TGTGCTAGTGGTCGCACGGATTATGGCTACACCTTC.

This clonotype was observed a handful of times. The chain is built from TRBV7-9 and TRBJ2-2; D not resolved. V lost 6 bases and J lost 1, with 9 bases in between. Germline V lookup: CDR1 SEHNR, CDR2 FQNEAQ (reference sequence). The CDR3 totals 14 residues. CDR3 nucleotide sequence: TGTGCCAGCAGACGCCTTGGGAACACCGGGGAGCTGTTTTTT. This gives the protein CASRRLGNTGELFF.

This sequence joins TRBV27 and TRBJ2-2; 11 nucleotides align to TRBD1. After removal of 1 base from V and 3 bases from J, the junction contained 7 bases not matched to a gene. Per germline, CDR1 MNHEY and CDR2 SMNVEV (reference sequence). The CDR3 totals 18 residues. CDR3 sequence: CASSLLRTGGGDTGELFF. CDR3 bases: TGTGCCAGCAGTTTATTACGGACAGGGGGCGGTGACACCGGGGAGCTGTTTTTT.

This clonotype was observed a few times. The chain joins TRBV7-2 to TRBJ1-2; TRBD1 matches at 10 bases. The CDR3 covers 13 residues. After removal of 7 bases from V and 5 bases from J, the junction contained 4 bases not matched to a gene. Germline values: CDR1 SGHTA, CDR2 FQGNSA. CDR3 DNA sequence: TGTGCCAGCACGCGGGACAGGGGATATGGCTACACCTTC. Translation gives CASTRDRGYGYTF.

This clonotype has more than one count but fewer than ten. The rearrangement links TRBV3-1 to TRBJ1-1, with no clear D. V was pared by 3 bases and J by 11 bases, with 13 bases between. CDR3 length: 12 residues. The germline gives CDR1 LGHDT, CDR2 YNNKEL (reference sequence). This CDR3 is CASSQSVHLAFF. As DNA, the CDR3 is TGTGCCAGCAGCCAGAGCGTACATTTGGCTTTCTTT.

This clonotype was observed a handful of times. The CDR3: CASSSTGDRGRGGELFF. The CDR3 DNA follows: TGTGCCAGCAGCTCAACCGGGGACAGGGGACGCGGCGGGGAGCTGTTTTTT. The chain employs TRBV13 and TRBJ2-2; 10 bases map to TRBD1. This CDR3 has 17 amino acids. Germline assignment: CDR1 PRHDT and CDR2 FYEKMQ (reference sequence). J lost 7 bases, V lost 4 bases, and 12 bases had no gene match.

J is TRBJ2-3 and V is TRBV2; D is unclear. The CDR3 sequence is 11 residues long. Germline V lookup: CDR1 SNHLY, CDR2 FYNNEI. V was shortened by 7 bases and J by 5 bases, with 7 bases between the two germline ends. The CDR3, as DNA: TGTGCCAGCAATGTGGGAGATACGCAGTATTTT. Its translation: CASNVGDTQYF.

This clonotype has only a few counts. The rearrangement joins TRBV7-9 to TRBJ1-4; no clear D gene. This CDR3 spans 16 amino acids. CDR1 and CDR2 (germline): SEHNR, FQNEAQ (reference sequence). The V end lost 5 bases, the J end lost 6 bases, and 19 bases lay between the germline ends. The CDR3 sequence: CASSVKPAPDYEKLFF. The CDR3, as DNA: TGTGCCAGCAGCGTCAAGCCGGCCCCGGACTATGAAAAACTGTTTTTT.

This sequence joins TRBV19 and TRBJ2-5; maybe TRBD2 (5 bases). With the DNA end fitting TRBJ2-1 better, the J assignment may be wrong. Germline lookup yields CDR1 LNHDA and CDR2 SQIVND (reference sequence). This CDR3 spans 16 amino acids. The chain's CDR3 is CASSIDRGSSYNEQFF. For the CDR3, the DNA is TGTGCCAGTAGTATAGACCGGGGAAGCTCTTACAATGAGCAGTTCTTC.

CDR3 nucleotides: TGTGCCAGCAGCTTAGGGGCCGCAGCCTACGAGCAGTACTTC. Its protein product is CASSLGAAAYEQYF. The V and J genes are TRBV7-2 and TRBJ2-7, with no clear D. The germline gives CDR1 SGHTA, CDR2 FQGNSA. The CDR3 spans 14 residues. V was clipped by 1 base and J by 2 bases, with 9 bases between them.

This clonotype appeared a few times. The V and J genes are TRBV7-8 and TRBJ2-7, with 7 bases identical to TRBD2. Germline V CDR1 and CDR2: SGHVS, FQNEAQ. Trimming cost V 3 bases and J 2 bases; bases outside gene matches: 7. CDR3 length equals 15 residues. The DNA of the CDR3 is TGTGCCAGCAGCTTTTTGGGGGGGAACACCTACGAGCAGTACTTC. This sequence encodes CASSFLGGNTYEQYF.

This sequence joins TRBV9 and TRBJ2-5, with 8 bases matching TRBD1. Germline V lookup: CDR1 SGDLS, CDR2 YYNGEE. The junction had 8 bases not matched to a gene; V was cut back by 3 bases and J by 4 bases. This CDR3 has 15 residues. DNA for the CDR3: TGTGCCAGCAGCGCAGCCGGGACAGGTAGAGAGACCCAGTACTTC. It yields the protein CASSAAGTGRETQYF. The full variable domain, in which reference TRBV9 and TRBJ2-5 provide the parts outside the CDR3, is DSGVTQTPKHLITATGQRVTLRCSPRSGDLSVYWYQQSLDQGLQFLIQYYNGEERAKGNILERFSAQQFPDLHSELNLSSLELGDSALYFCASSAAGTGRETQYFGPGTRLLVL.

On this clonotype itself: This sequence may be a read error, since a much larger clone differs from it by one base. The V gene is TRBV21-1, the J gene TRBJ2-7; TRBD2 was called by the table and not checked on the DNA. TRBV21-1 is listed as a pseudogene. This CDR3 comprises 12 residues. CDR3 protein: CVSPGLARRQYF. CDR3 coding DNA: TGTGTCAGTCCGGGACTAGCGAGACGGCAGTACTTC.

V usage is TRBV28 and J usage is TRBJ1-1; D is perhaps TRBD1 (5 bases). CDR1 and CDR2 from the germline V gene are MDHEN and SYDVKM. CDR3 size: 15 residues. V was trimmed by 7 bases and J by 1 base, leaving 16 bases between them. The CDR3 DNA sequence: TGTGCCAGCACGGGCAGACAGACAGAGAACACTGAAGCTTTCTTT. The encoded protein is CASTGRQTENTEAFF.

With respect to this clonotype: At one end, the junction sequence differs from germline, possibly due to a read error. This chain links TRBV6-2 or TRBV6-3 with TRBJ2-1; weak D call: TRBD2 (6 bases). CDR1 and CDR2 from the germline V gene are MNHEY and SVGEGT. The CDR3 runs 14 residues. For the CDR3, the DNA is TGTGCCGGCAGGAGGGCGGCCTCGGTGAATGAGCAGTTCTTC. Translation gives CAGRRAASVNEQFF.